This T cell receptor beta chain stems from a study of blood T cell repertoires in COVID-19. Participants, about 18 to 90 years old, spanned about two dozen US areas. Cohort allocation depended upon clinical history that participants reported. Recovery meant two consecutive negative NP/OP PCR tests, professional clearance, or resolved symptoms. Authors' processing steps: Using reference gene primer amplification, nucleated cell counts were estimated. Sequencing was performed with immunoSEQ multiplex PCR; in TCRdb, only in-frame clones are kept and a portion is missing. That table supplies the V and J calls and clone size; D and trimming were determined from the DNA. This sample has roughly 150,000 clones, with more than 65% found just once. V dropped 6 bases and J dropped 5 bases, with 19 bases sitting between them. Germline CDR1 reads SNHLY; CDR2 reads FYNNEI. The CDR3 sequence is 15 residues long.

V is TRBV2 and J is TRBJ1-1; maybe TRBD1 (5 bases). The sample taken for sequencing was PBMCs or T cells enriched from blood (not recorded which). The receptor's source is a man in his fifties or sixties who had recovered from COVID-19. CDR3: CASRGLRVPETEAFF. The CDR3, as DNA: TGTGCCAGCAGGGGTCTCAGGGTCCCGGAGACTGAAGCTTTCTTT.